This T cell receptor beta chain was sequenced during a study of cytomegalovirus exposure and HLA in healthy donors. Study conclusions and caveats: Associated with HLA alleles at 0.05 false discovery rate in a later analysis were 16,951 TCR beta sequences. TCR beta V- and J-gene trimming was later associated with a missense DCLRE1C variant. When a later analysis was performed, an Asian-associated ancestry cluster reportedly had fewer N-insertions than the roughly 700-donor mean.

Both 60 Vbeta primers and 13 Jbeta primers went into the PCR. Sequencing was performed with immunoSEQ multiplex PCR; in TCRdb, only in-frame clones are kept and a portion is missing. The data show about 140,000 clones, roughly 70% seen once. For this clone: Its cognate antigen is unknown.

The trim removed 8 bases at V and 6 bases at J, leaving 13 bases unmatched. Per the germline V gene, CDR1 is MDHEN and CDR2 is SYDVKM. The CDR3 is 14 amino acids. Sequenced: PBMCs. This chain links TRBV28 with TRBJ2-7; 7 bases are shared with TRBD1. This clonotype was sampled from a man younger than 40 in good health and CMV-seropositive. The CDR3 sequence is CASEVPGDSGEQYF. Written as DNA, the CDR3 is TGTGCCAGCGAAGTCCCCGGGGACAGCGGCGAGCAGTACTTC.